The rows below give T cell receptor beta chains drawn from one sample of a study of OX40 agonist ivuxolimab in advanced cancers. The protocol was immunoSEQ multiplex PCR, while the TCRdb copy is restricted to in-frame clones and leaves out a portion. The repertoire includes roughly 80,000 clones, approximately 84% of them detected once, and 2.5% to 3% sits in the top ten. The input for sequencing was CD4+ or CD8+ T cells sorted from blood, taken in a trial of the OX40 agonist ivuxolimab. These receptors all come from an adult with an advanced solid tumor such as melanoma, head and neck, liver or kidney cancer. Each CDR3 is given with its conserved first and last residue. A D gene is named only where the DNA matches it firmly. The size entry is marked missing in some rows and otherwise reads once, few, many or a size class.

clone_size: NA; j_call: TRBJ2-3; v_call: TRBV29-1; d_call: NA; cdr3_aa: CSQGRSAADTQYF; cdr3_nt: TGCAGCCAAGGACGTAGCGCGGCAGATACGCAGTATTTT
clone_size: once; j_call: TRBJ2-5; v_call: TRBV7-2; d_call: TRBD2; cdr3_aa: CASSLEVAGGRETQYF; cdr3_nt: TGTGCCAGCAGCTTAGAGGTAGCGGGGGGTCGAGAGACCCAGTACTTC
clone_size: NA; j_call: TRBJ2-3; v_call: TRBV2; d_call: NA; cdr3_aa: CASSLGEASTDTQYF; cdr3_nt: TGTGCCAGCAGTCTTGGGGAGGCTAGCACAGATACGCAGTATTTT
clone_size: NA; j_call: TRBJ2-3; v_call: TRBV4-2; d_call: NA; cdr3_aa: CASSQAAHQGTSTDTQYF; cdr3_nt: TGTGCCAGCAGCCAAGCCGCCCACCAGGGAACTAGCACAGATACGCAGTATTTT
clone_size: NA; j_call: TRBJ2-5; v_call: TRBV11-2; d_call: NA; cdr3_aa: CASSLGQRSQETQYF; cdr3_nt: TGTGCCAGCAGCTTAGGTCAGCGAAGCCAAGAGACCCAGTACTTC
clone_size: NA; j_call: TRBJ1-4; v_call: TRBV28; d_call: TRBD1; cdr3_aa: CASSQPGQGSGEKLFF; cdr3_nt: TGTGCCAGCAGTCAGCCGGGACAGGGAAGCGGTGAAAAACTGTTTTTT
clone_size: NA; j_call: TRBJ2-7; v_call: TRBV7-2; d_call: NA; cdr3_aa: CASSQKGVSYEQYF; cdr3_nt: TGTGCCAGCAGCCAAAAGGGGGTTAGCTACGAGCAGTACTTC
clone_size: NA; j_call: TRBJ1-6; v_call: TRBV19; d_call: TRBD1; cdr3_aa: CASSSGTGVNNSPLHF; cdr3_nt: TGTGCCAGTAGTAGCGGGACAGGGGTCAATAATTCACCCCTCCACTTT
clone_size: few; j_call: TRBJ1-4; v_call: TRBV2; d_call: NA; cdr3_aa: CASRLTGIRDEKLFF; cdr3_nt: TGTGCCAGCAGGTTAACCGGAATTCGGGATGAAAAACTGTTTTTT
clone_size: NA; j_call: TRBJ2-5; v_call: TRBV19; d_call: NA; cdr3_aa: CASGIGSETQYF; cdr3_nt: TGTGCCAGTGGGATAGGGAGCGAGACCCAGTACTTC
clone_size: NA; j_call: TRBJ2-5; v_call: TRBV13; d_call: NA; cdr3_aa: CASSLRTVAETQYF; cdr3_nt: TGTGCCAGCAGCTTACGGACGGTAGCGGAGACCCAGTACTTC
clone_size: NA; j_call: TRBJ1-2; v_call: TRBV9; d_call: NA; cdr3_aa: CASSPGVSYGYTF; cdr3_nt: TGTGCCAGCAGTCCGGGGGTGTCCTATGGCTACACCTTC
clone_size: NA; j_call: TRBJ2-5; v_call: TRBV23-1; d_call: NA; cdr3_aa: CASSQLDSQETQYF; cdr3_nt: TGCGCCAGCAGTCAACTCGACAGCCAAGAGACCCAGTACTTC
clone_size: NA; j_call: TRBJ1-2; v_call: TRBV28; d_call: NA; cdr3_aa: CASVPGTHGRYGYTF; cdr3_nt: TGTGCCAGCGTACCGGGGACCCACGGACGCTATGGCTACACCTTC
clone_size: once; j_call: TRBJ1-2; v_call: TRBV27; d_call: NA; cdr3_aa: CASSTWTPNGNGYTF; cdr3_nt: TGTGCCAGCAGTACATGGACGCCTAACGGCAATGGCTACACCTTC
clone_size: NA; j_call: TRBJ1-1; v_call: TRBV18; d_call: NA; cdr3_aa: CASSPGNRDTEAFF; cdr3_nt: TGTGCCAGCTCACCCGGGAACAGGGACACTGAAGCTTTCTTT
clone_size: NA; j_call: TRBJ2-1; v_call: TRBV15; d_call: NA; cdr3_aa: CATSSFLGDEQFF; cdr3_nt: TGTGCCACCAGCTCTTTCTTAGGCGATGAGCAGTTCTTC
clone_size: NA; j_call: TRBJ2-3; v_call: TRBV7-3; d_call: NA; cdr3_aa: CASSLGPGGTVDTQYF; cdr3_nt: TGTGCCAGCAGCTTAGGGCCGGGGGGGACAGTCGATACGCAGTATTTT
clone_size: NA; j_call: TRBJ1-4; v_call: TRBV12-5; d_call: NA; cdr3_aa: CASGLPLGGARDEKLFF; cdr3_nt: TGTGCTAGTGGTTTGCCCCTGGGTGGGGCGAGGGATGAAAAACTGTTTTTT
clone_size: NA; j_call: TRBJ1-6; v_call: TRBV9; d_call: NA; cdr3_aa: CASSVGSSYNSPLHF; cdr3_nt: TGTGCCAGCAGCGTTGGGAGCTCCTATAATTCACCCCTCCACTTT
clone_size: NA; j_call: TRBJ2-5; v_call: TRBV21-1; d_call: NA; cdr3_aa: CASSKMVQGETQYF; cdr3_nt: TGTGCCAGCAGCAAAATGGTACAGGGAGAGACCCAGTACTTC
clone_size: NA; j_call: TRBJ1-3; v_call: TRBV7-8; d_call: TRBD1; cdr3_aa: CASSFPGQGAPSGNTIYF; cdr3_nt: TGTGCCAGCAGCTTTCCGGGACAGGGGGCGCCGTCGGGAAACACCATATATTTT
clone_size: NA; j_call: TRBJ1-4; v_call: TRBV4-3; d_call: TRBD1; cdr3_aa: CASSQQTGRGWEKLFF; cdr3_nt: TGCGCCAGCAGCCAACAGACAGGGCGGGGGTGGGAAAAACTGTTTTTT
clone_size: few; j_call: TRBJ1-6; v_call: TRBV4-2; d_call: NA; cdr3_aa: CASSQDRASQGGLHF; cdr3_nt: TGTGCCAGCAGCCAAGATAGGGCCTCCCAGGGAGGCCTCCACTTT
clone_size: few; j_call: TRBJ2-2; v_call: TRBV11-3; d_call: TRBD1; cdr3_aa: CASSPRDRAQTGELFF; cdr3_nt: TGTGCCAGCAGCCCCCGGGACAGGGCACAGACCGGGGAGCTGTTTTTT